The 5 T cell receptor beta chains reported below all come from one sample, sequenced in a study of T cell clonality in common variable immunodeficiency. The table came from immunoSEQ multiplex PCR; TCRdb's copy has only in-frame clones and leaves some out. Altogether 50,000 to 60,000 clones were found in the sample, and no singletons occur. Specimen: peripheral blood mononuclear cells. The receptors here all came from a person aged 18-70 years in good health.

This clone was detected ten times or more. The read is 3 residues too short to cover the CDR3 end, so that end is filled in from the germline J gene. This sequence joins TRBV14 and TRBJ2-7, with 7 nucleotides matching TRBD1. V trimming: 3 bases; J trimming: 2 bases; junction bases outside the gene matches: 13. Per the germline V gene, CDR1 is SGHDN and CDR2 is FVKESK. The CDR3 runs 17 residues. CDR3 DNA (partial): TGTGCCAGCAGCCATCACCGGGACAGAGAGCGGACCTACGAG. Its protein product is CASSHHRDRERTYE. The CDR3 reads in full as CASSHHRDRERTYEQYF. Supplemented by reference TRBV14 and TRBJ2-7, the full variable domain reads EAGVTQFPSHSVIEKGQTVTLRCDPISGHDNLYWYRRVMGKEIKFLLHFVKESKQDESGMPNNRFLAERTGGTYSTLKVQPAELEDSGVYFCASSHHRDRERTYEQYFGPGTRLTVT.

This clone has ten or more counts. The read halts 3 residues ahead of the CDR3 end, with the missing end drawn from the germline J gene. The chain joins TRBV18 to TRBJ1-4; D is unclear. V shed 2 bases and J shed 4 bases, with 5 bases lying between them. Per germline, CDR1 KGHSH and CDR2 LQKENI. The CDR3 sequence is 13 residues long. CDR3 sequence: CASSPGSNEKLFF. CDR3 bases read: TGTGCCAGCTCACCAGGCAGTAATGAAAAA.

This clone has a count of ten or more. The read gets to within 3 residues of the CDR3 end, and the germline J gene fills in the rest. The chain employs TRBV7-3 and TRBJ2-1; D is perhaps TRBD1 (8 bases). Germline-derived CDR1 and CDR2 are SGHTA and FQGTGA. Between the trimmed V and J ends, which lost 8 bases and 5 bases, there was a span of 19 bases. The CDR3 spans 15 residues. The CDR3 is CASGAGQGGDNEQFF. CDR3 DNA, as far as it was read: TGTGCCAGCGGGGCCGGACAGGGAGGGGACAATGAG.

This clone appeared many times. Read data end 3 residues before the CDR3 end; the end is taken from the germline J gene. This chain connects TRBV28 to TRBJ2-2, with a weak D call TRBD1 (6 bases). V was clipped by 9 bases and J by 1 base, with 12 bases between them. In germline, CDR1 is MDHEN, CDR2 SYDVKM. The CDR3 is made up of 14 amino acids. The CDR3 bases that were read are TGTGCCAGTCGAGGGGGACAGAACACCGGGGAG. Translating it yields CASRGGQNTGE. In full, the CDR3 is CASRGGQNTGELFF.

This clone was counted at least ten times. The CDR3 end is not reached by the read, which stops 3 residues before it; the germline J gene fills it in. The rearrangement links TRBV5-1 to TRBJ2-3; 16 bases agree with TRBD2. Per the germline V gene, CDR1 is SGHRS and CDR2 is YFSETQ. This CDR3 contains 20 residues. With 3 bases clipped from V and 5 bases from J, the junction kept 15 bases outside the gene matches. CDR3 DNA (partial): TGCGCCAGCAGCTCACAACCGGGACTAGCGGGAGGGCCTGGGGGAGATACG. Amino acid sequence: CASSSQPGLAGGPGGDT. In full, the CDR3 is CASSSQPGLAGGPGGDTQYF. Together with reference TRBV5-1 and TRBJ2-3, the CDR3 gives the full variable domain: KAGVTQTPRYLIKTRGQQVTLSCSPISGHRSVSWYQQTPGQGLQFLFEYFSETQRNKGNFPGRFSGRQFSNSRSEMNVSTLELGDSALYLCASSSQPGLAGGPGGDTQYFGPGTRLTVL.